Listed here are 24 T cell receptor beta chains from one sample, sequenced in a study of memory CD4+ T cells and cytomegalovirus serostatus. The table came from immunoSEQ multiplex PCR; TCRdb's copy has only in-frame clones and leaves some out. This table holds tens of thousands of clones, 70% to 85% found once. Single viable CD3+CD4+CD8-CD45RO+ cells were sorted as the memory CD4+ T cells. What was sequenced was memory CD4+ T cells from blood. Source of these receptors: an adult in good health and CMV-seronegative.

Concerning this clone itself: This sample includes further DNA sequences coding for the same CDR3. V usage is TRBV14 and J usage is TRBJ1-2; D unclear. CDR3 length equals 13 residues. The V gene lost 1 base and the J gene lost 4 bases, with 7 bases spanning the gap. Germline CDR1 and CDR2: SGHDN and FVKESK. The DNA for the CDR3 is TGTGCCAGCAGCCAAGGGTATCGCTATGGCTACACCTTC. Translated: CASSQGYRYGYTF.

This sequence joins TRBV10-2 and TRBJ2-1, with D unclear. Per the germline V gene, CDR1 is WSHSY and CDR2 is SAAADI. CDR3 length: 11 residues. Deletions cut 5 bases from V and 8 bases from J, with 7 bases between. CDR3 in amino acids: CASSRFDEQFF. In nucleotides, the CDR3 is TGCGCCAGCAGTCGGTTCGATGAGCAGTTCTTC.

This clone has at least ten counts. The rearrangement joins TRBV7-9 to TRBJ2-2; D is unresolved. The germline gives CDR1 SEHNR, CDR2 FQNEAQ (reference sequence). Trimming pared 1 base from V and 7 bases from J, leaving 7 bases between. This CDR3 is 13 amino acids long. The CDR3 DNA is TGTGCCAGCAGCTTAGGAGAAGTCGGGGAGCTGTTTTTT. Amino acids: CASSLGEVGELFF.

The chain is built from TRBV6-1 and TRBJ1-1; no definite D call. The CDR3 extends over 13 amino acids. The germline V gene encodes CDR1 MNHNS and CDR2 SASEGT. V lost 6 bases to trimming and J lost 1 base, with 9 bases between them. The CDR3 bases are TGTGCCAGCAGCGCAGACAAGAACACTGAAGCTTTCTTT. Its translation is CASSADKNTEAFF.

The chain is built from TRBV5-1 and TRBJ2-3, with 8 nucleotides matching TRBD2. The CDR3 is 13 amino acids. The ends lost 4 bases at V and 6 bases at J; junction bases unmatched: 4. Per germline, CDR1 SGHRS and CDR2 YFSETQ. The CDR3 spells CASSRGGQDTQYF. The CDR3 DNA reads TGCGCCAGCAGCCGCGGGGGGCAGGATACGCAGTATTTT. Drawing the rest from reference TRBV5-1 and TRBJ2-3, the complete variable domain is KAGVTQTPRYLIKTRGQQVTLSCSPISGHRSVSWYQQTPGQGLQFLFEYFSETQRNKGNFPGRFSGRQFSNSRSEMNVSTLELGDSALYLCASSRGGQDTQYFGPGTRLTVL.

The V gene is TRBV7-2, the J gene TRBJ1-4, with D unclear. CDR3 length: 15 residues. CDR1 SGHTA and CDR2 FQGNSA come from the germline V gene. The V gene lost 1 base and the J gene lost 5 bases, with 11 bases spanning the gap. CDR3 nucleotide sequence: TGTGCCAGCAGCTTAGTCTGGGGTGGAAATGAAAAACTGTTTTTT. This translates into CASSLVWGGNEKLFF.

CDR3 protein: CASSERRGLSQFF. Here the CDR3 DNA reads TGTGCCAGCAGTGAACGGAGGGGGCTCAGCCAGTTCTTC. The V gene is TRBV6-1, the J gene TRBJ2-1; D possibly corresponds to TRBD1 (7 bases). Trimming left V 2 bases short and J 13 bases short, with 15 bases between. Germline V lookup: CDR1 MNHNS, CDR2 SASEGT. CDR3 length: 13 residues.

The sample holds a few counts of this clone. The chain links TRBV21-1 to TRBJ1-2; the D call TRBD1 from the table was never checked on the DNA. TRBV21-1 is described as a pseudogene. The CDR3 has 15 residues. The DNA of the CDR3 is TGTGCCAGCAGCACTGGACAGGCCCGGGTGGATGGCTACACCTTC. Translating it yields CASSTGQARVDGYTF.

The chain recombines TRBV6-5 with TRBJ2-7, with 12 bases aligning to TRBD1. Trimming cost V 8 bases and J 6 bases; bases outside gene matches: 8. The CDR3 runs 14 residues. CDR1 is MNHEY, CDR2 SVGAGI, per germline. The CDR3 nucleotides are TGTGCCAGCGGACCCCGGGACAGGGGGCGCGAGCAGTACTTC. It specifies CASGPRDRGREQYF.

Concerning this clone itself: The CDR3 does not close with the conserved phenylalanine or tryptophan, likely indicating a read error. This chain connects TRBV6-1 to TRBJ1-1; TRBD1 aligns across 7 bases. The V gene's germline CDR1 is MNHNS and CDR2 SASEGT. With V trimmed by 6 bases and J by 3 bases, 4 bases remained unmatched. This CDR3 is built from 13 residues. DNA for the CDR3: TGTGCCAGCAGAAACAGGGGATACACTGAAGCTTTCCTT. It is translated as CASRNRGYTEAFL.

This clone was detected a few times. The chain combines TRBV6-1 with TRBJ1-4; a possible D gene is TRBD1 (6 bases). This CDR3 has 16 amino acids. Trimming cost V 4 bases and J 0 bases, with 12 bases left between them. The germline CDR1 and CDR2 sequences are MNHNS and SASEGT. The CDR3 nucleotides are TGTGCCAGCAGTGCAGACAGGTTTGCAACTAATGAAAAACTGTTTTTT. Protein sequence: CASSADRFATNEKLFF.

About this clone: Other DNA sequences in this sample translate to the same CDR3. This chain joins TRBV6-1 and TRBJ2-7; no clear D. Germline CDR1 MNHNS, CDR2 SASEGT. The V and J ends lost 4 bases and 0 bases respectively, with 7 bases between them. The CDR3 is 13 amino acids. The CDR3 spells CASSVGSSYEQYF. CDR3 bases: TGTGCCAGCAGTGTGGGTAGCTCCTACGAGCAGTACTTC.

As to this clone: Different DNA sequences within this sample yield the same CDR3. The gene calls are TRBV5-1 and TRBJ1-1; no clear D. Deletions cut 0 bases from V and 0 bases from J, with 6 bases between. Germline V gene data show CDR1 as SGHRS and CDR2 as YFSETQ. This CDR3 comprises 14 residues. The CDR3 DNA reads TGCGCCAGCAGCTTGGGGCAGATGAACACTGAAGCTTTCTTT. It codes for CASSLGQMNTEAFF.

The chain couples TRBV15 to TRBJ1-2, with 7 bases fitting TRBD1. The junction had 6 bases not matched to a gene; V was cut back by 6 bases and J by 2 bases. The CDR3 is made up of 14 amino acids. Germline CDR1 and CDR2: LNHNV and YYDKDF (reference sequence). CDR3 DNA: TGTGCCACCAGGTTTGCAGGGGGGAACTATGGCTACACCTTC. Protein: CATRFAGGNYGYTF.

There are a few counts of this clone. The rearrangement links TRBV25-1 to TRBJ1-1; tentatively, D is TRBD1 (6 bases). Looked up from germline, CDR1 is MGHDK and CDR2 is SYGVNS. The CDR3 is 12 residues long. V gave up 6 bases and J gave up 11 bases, with 16 bases separating them. For the CDR3, the DNA is TGTGCCAGCAGACAGGGTAGCGAGTCTGCTTTCTTT. Residues: CASRQGSESAFF.

This clone was seen a handful of times. V and J are TRBV10-1 and TRBJ2-7; 10 bases match TRBD2. The CDR3 runs 13 residues. Germline V gene data show CDR1 as WNHNN and CDR2 as SYGVQD (reference sequence). Germline trimming cut 8 bases from V and 5 bases from J; bases unmatched to any gene: 6. CDR3 DNA: TGCGCCAGCTTAGCGGGAGGTTTCGACGAGCAGTACTTC. It yields the protein CASLAGGFDEQYF.

The gene calls are TRBV30 and TRBJ2-1; TRBD2 agrees at 9 bases. Trimming at V came to 4 bases and at J to 4 bases, leaving 5 bases not matched to a gene. There are 14 residues in the CDR3. Germline V gene lookup returns CDR1 GTSNPN and CDR2 SVGIG (reference sequence). CDR3 amino acids: CAWNGLATYNEQFF. The CDR3 nucleotides are TGTGCCTGGAACGGACTAGCGACTTACAATGAGCAGTTCTTC.

This clone was seen a handful of times. CDR3 DNA: TGCAGTGCAAGACAGGCCAATGAGCAGTTCTTC. Protein: CSARQANEQFF. The rearrangement uses TRBV20-1 and TRBJ2-1; D may be TRBD1 (6 bases). Trimming removed 6 bases at V and 6 bases at J, with 9 bases between. The germline gives CDR1 DFQATT, CDR2 SNEGSKA (reference sequence). The CDR3 is 11 residues long.

The J gene is TRBJ2-7, the V gene TRBV28, with D perhaps matching TRBD1 or TRBD2 (6 bases each). The CDR3 is 16 amino acids. The germline CDR1 and CDR2 sequences are MDHEN and SYDVKM. The ends were cut back, 3 bases at V and 2 bases at J, with 17 bases in the middle. The CDR3 sequence: CASSLLGGLGAYEQYF. In DNA form, the CDR3 reads TGTGCCAGCAGTTTGCTAGGGGGGCTAGGCGCCTACGAGCAGTACTTC.

This chain uses TRBV7-8 with TRBJ1-1; 8 bases match TRBD1. The CDR3 is made up of 17 amino acids. V was pared by 4 bases and J by 0 bases, with 10 bases of the junction left unmatched. Germline CDR1 reads SGHVS; CDR2 reads FQNEAQ. For the CDR3, the DNA is TGTGCCAGCAGCTCTAGAGGACAGGGCTTATTGAACACTGAAGCTTTCTTT. Its translation is CASSSRGQGLLNTEAFF.

This chain uses TRBV4-2 with TRBJ2-3; 7 bases are shared with TRBD2. There are 15 residues in the CDR3. J gave up 2 bases and V 1 base, and 3 bases lay outside the gene matches. CDR1 and CDR2 from the germline V gene are LGHNA and YNFKEQ. The chain's CDR3 is CASSQVGGSTDTQYF. The CDR3 nucleotides are TGTGCCAGCAGCCAAGTGGGGGGGTCCACAGATACGCAGTATTTT.

This sequence joins TRBV25-1 and TRBJ1-2; 8 positions agree with TRBD1. The CDR3 extends over 15 amino acids. The germline CDR1 and CDR2 sequences are MGHDK and SYGVNS. The J segment lost 4 bases and the V segment lost 7 bases, leaving 11 bases of the junction unmatched. CDR3 DNA sequence: TGTGCCAGCAAACCTACGACAGGGGTGAGCTATGGCTACACCTTC. Its translation: CASKPTTGVSYGYTF.

This clone was detected a few times. The rearrangement links TRBV7-9 to TRBJ1-1; TRBD1 aligns across 7 bases. The V and J ends lost 2 bases and 6 bases, in that order; junction bases with no gene match: 3. The CDR3 has 13 residues. CDR1 is SEHNR and CDR2 is FQNEAQ in the germline V gene (reference sequence). The CDR3 region has the DNA TGTGCCAGCAGCTTATTAGGGGGCGCTGAAGCTTTCTTT. It is translated as CASSLLGGAEAFF. Full variable domain (rest looked up from reference TRBV7-9 and TRBJ1-1): DTGVSQNPRHKITKRGQNVTFRCDPISEHNRLYWYRQTLGQGPEFLTYFQNEAQLEKSRLLSDRFSAERPKGSFSTLEIQRTEQGDSAMYLCASSLLGGAEAFFGQGTRLTVV.

The chain links TRBV5-1 to TRBJ2-1; possible D gene TRBD1, 5 bases. CDR3 length equals 14 residues. Germline CDR1 is SGHRS and CDR2 is YFSETQ. Trimming took 3 bases from V and 6 from J, leaving 13 bases between them. CDR3: CASSSDRVFNEQFF. In DNA form, the CDR3 reads TGCGCCAGCAGCTCCGACAGAGTTTTCAATGAGCAGTTCTTC.